A single TCR beta chain is shown here with its context. One base away lies a much larger clone, so this may be a sequencing read error. This sample was taken from a study of T cells in Graves' hyperthyroidism and ophthalmopathy. Newly diagnosed hyperthyroidism, duration under 2 months, in patients aged 18 to 65. Researchers barred patients who had uncontrolled infection, other autoimmune disease, pregnancy or lactation. The investigators amplified TCR beta CDR3 regions from RNA transcripts. The TCR CDR3 was amplified in a first-round RT-PCR using the HTBI primer set. One entry per CDR3 protein results from TCRdb running MiXCR on the multiplex PCR reads. The sample lists some 92,000 distinct CDR3 sequences; roughly 40% were seen once. Germline values: CDR1 SGHTA, CDR2 FQGNSA. This CDR3 contains 15 residues.

The receptor was isolated from a woman aged 30 to 39 with Graves' hyperthyroidism. The chain joins TRBV7-2 to TRBJ1-5, with no clear D. The material sequenced was peripheral blood or thyroid tissue (not recorded which). The CDR3 coding sequence is TGTGCCAGCACTCCCCCGGGGTATAGCAATCAGCCCCAGCGTTTT. Encoded protein: CASTPPGYSNQPQRF.